This T cell receptor beta chain was captured by sequencing in a study of blood T cell repertoires in COVID-19. Authors' data handling: Quantification of nucleated cells was approximated via reference gene primer amplification. Data came from immunoSEQ multiplex PCR; TCRdb stores just in-frame clones and leaves some out. Clone size and the V and J calls come from that table; the DNA yielded D and trimming. The table includes around 450,000 clones, 70% to 90% detected once. Germline loops: CDR1 SGHTA, CDR2 FQGTGA. V lost 1 base and J 1 base, leaving 13 bases between the germline ends. CDR3 length: 16 amino acids.

The sequencing sample was made of PBMCs or T cells enriched from blood (not recorded which). This sequence was found in a woman between 18 and 29 years old with acute COVID-19. The chain couples TRBV7-3 to TRBJ2-5, with D perhaps matching TRBD2 (6 bases). CDR3 in DNA: TGTGCCAGCAGCTTAAGAGGTGGTAGCGGCCAAGAGACCCAGTACTTC. It specifies CASSLRGGSGQETQYF.